What follows are 18 T cell receptor beta chains derived from one specimen sequenced in a study of brain metastases from non-small cell lung cancer. Profiling relied on immunoSEQ multiplex PCR, and the TCRdb table lists in-frame clones only, not all of them. This table has 6,000 or so clones, around 80% appearing once. Sequencing was carried out using primary lung tumor tissue. These TCRs come from a donor at least 40 years old with non-small cell lung cancer.

The chain links TRBV15 to TRBJ2-2; D could derive from TRBD1 or TRBD2 (5 bases each). The germline V and J ends were trimmed by 8 bases and 6 bases, with 13 bases remaining between them. Germline lookup yields CDR1 LNHNV and CDR2 YYDKDF (reference sequence). CDR3 length equals 13 residues. The chain's CDR3 is CATGLGTAGELFF. In DNA form, the CDR3 reads TGTGCCACCGGGTTGGGGACCGCCGGGGAGCTGTTTTTT.

The chain recombines TRBV5-6 with TRBJ2-3, with D unresolved. Trimming left V 4 bases short and J 1 base short, with 10 bases between. Germline values: CDR1 SGHDT, CDR2 YYEEEE. The CDR3 loop spans 14 amino acids. CDR3 in amino acids: CASSPGPGTDTQYF. In DNA, the CDR3 is TGTGCCAGCAGCCCCGGACCGGGCACAGATACGCAGTATTTT.

Concerning this clone itself: An end of the junction does not agree with germline; a read error may underlie this. The chain joins TRBV6-5 to TRBJ1-2, with 7 bases aligning to TRBD1. The germline CDR1 and CDR2 sequences are MNHEY and SVGAGI. The CDR3 loop spans 13 amino acids. Here the CDR3 DNA reads TGTGTCAGCACAGACGACAGGGATTATGGCTACACCTTC. It codes for CVSTDDRDYGYTF.

V is TRBV15 and J is TRBJ2-2, with no clear D. CDR3 size: 12 residues. CDR1 and CDR2 (germline): LNHNV, YYDKDF (reference sequence). The V gene lost 1 base and the J gene lost 8 bases, with 5 bases spanning the gap. CDR3 residues: CATSRVLGELFF. In DNA, the CDR3 is TGTGCCACCAGCAGAGTTTTGGGGGAGCTGTTTTTT. The whole variable domain, filled in from reference TRBV15 and TRBJ2-2, reads DAMVIQNPRYQVTQFGKPVTLSCSQTLNHNVMYWYQQKSSQAPKLLFHYYDKDFNNEADTPDNFQSRRPNTSFCFLDIRSPGLGDTAMYLCATSRVLGELFFGEGSRLTVL.

The chain carries TRBV7-6 and TRBJ2-2; 9 bases are a match to TRBD2. J lost 5 bases, V lost 2 bases, and 9 bases had no gene match. Germline V gives CDR1 SGHVS, CDR2 FNYEAQ. This CDR3 contains 17 residues. CDR3 residues: CASSLSAGGPGTGELFF. The CDR3 DNA sequence: TGTGCCAGCAGCTTATCCGCGGGGGGGCCTGGGACCGGGGAGCTGTTTTTT.

This chain links TRBV4-3 with TRBJ2-1; D may be TRBD1 (6 bases). Germline V gene sequence: CDR1 LGHNA, CDR2 YSLEER. The CDR3 has 15 amino acids. V lost 0 bases to trimming and J lost 6 bases, with 12 bases between them. The CDR3 nucleotides are TGCGCCAGCAGCCAAGAAGAGGGGGTTTTCAATGAGCAGTTCTTC. Translation gives CASSQEEGVFNEQFF.

The rearrangement uses TRBV2 and TRBJ1-5, with D unclear. CDR1 is SNHLY, CDR2 FYNNEI, per germline. The V gene lost 2 bases and the J gene lost 5 bases, with 10 bases spanning the gap. The CDR3 consists of 14 residues. The CDR3 reads CASSELSPYQPQHF. The CDR3 coding sequence is TGTGCCAGCAGTGAACTCAGTCCCTATCAGCCCCAGCATTTT. Drawing the rest from reference TRBV2 and TRBJ1-5, the complete variable domain is EPEVTQTPSHQVTQMGQEVILRCVPISNHLYFYWYRQILGQKVEFLVSFYNNEISEKSEIFDDQFSVERPDGSNFTLKIRSTKLEDSAMYFCASSELSPYQPQHFGDGTRLSIL.

For the CDR3, the DNA is TGTGCCAGCACCGAACAGGGGCCATCCACAGATACGCAGTATTTT. Its translation is CASTEQGPSTDTQYF. This chain links TRBV2 with TRBJ2-3, with TRBD1 identical over 7 bases. Trimming cost V 7 bases and J 2 bases; bases outside gene matches: 9. The CDR3 is 15 residues long. Germline values: CDR1 SNHLY, CDR2 FYNNEI.

The chain carries TRBV19 and TRBJ2-1; D perhaps matches TRBD2 (6 bases). V was cut by 5 bases and J by 11 bases, with 25 bases left in between. This CDR3 has 16 amino acids. From germline, CDR1 is LNHDA and CDR2 SQIVND (reference sequence). CDR3 region: CASSSPLALVGNKQFF. CDR3 DNA sequence: TGTGCCAGTAGTTCCCCCCTAGCGCTAGTGGGTAATAAGCAGTTCTTC.

This clone is labeled as large (0.1 to 1%). Other DNA sequences in the same sample also yield this CDR3. The J gene is TRBJ1-1, the V gene TRBV24-1; 9 bases map to TRBD1. This CDR3 has 13 residues. J was trimmed by 3 bases and V by 9 bases; bases with no gene match: 4. The germline V gene encodes CDR1 KGHDR and CDR2 SFDVKD. CDR3 loop: CATRDRGDTEAFF. As DNA, the CDR3 is TGTGCCACCCGAGACAGGGGGGACACTGAAGCTTTCTTT.

A few counts support this clone. This chain joins TRBV2 and TRBJ1-4; no clear D gene. Trimming removed 7 bases from V and 3 bases from J, with 12 bases in between. The germline CDR1 and CDR2 sequences are SNHLY and FYNNEI. The CDR3 sequence is 14 residues long. The CDR3 sequence is CASTPGRANEKLFF. The CDR3, as DNA: TGTGCCAGCACCCCCGGACGCGCTAATGAAAAACTGTTTTTT.

The rearrangement links TRBV6-5 to TRBJ2-1; TRBD1 matches 7 bases. Looked up from germline, CDR1 is MNHEY and CDR2 is SVGAGI. V shed 5 bases and J 6 bases; nucleotides not matched to a gene: 10. This CDR3 is 15 amino acids long. The CDR3 DNA sequence: TGTGCCAGCAGTAATACAGGGGATAGTGCCAATGAGCAGTTCTTC. Encoded protein: CASSNTGDSANEQFF.

The V and J genes are TRBV10-3 and TRBJ2-7; 8 positions match TRBD1. Germline values: CDR1 ENHRY, CDR2 SYGVKD. There are 15 residues in the CDR3. The CDR3 sequence is CTVRGAGQDPYEQYF. CDR3 coding DNA: TGTACCGTCAGGGGTGCGGGACAGGACCCCTACGAGCAGTACTTC.

This clone came up once. V usage is TRBV10-2 and J usage is TRBJ1-5, with 11 bases aligning to TRBD1. Unmatched junction bases numbered 10, after V lost 6 bases and J lost 6 bases. Germline V gives CDR1 WSHSY, CDR2 SAAADI. CDR3 length: 16 amino acids. The CDR3 bases are TGCGCCAGCAGAGACCCGGGACAGGGGGACGGTCAGCCCCAGCATTTT. This gives the protein CASRDPGQGDGQPQHF.

The V call is TRBV28, the J call TRBJ1-4; tentative D call: TRBD1 (6 bases). Germline V lookup: CDR1 MDHEN, CDR2 SYDVKM. The CDR3 consists of 14 residues. V was shortened by 3 bases and J by 8 bases, with 13 bases between the two germline ends. In nucleotides, the CDR3 is TGTGCCAGCAGTTTTTCACAGGGAGCGGAAAAACTGTTTTTT. Translated, it gives CASSFSQGAEKLFF.

The chain employs TRBV3-1 (or the pseudogene TRBV3-2) and TRBJ2-7; D not resolved. The V gene's germline CDR1 is LGHDT and CDR2 YNNKEL (reference sequence). The CDR3 has 13 amino acids. V was cut by 3 bases and J by 7 bases, with 13 bases left in between. The CDR3, as DNA: TGTGCCAGCAGCCAGAACACCCTTGGGGAGCAGTACTTC. This gives the protein CASSQNTLGEQYF.

The CDR3 sequence is CASSPRGEAGNIQYF. In nucleotides, the CDR3 is TGTGCCAGCTCACCCAGGGGGGAGGCAGGAAACATTCAGTACTTC. J is TRBJ2-4 and V is TRBV18, with D perhaps TRBD1 (7 bases). Germline V gene data show CDR1 as KGHSH and CDR2 as LQKENI. This CDR3 is 15 amino acids long. Trimming took off 3 bases at V and 6 bases at J, with 15 bases between the two ends.

Comment on this clone: Other DNA sequences within the sample encode an identical CDR3. V gene TRBV6-5 combines with J gene TRBJ2-6; TRBD1 is a possible D gene (6 bases). Germline-derived CDR1 and CDR2 are MNHEY and SVGAGI. The CDR3 is 14 residues long. V was shortened by 10 bases and J by 0 bases, with 10 bases between the two germline ends. The CDR3 DNA reads TGTGCCATCGGGACACCCTCTGGGGCCAACGTCCTGACTTTC. Residues: CAIGTPSGANVLTF.